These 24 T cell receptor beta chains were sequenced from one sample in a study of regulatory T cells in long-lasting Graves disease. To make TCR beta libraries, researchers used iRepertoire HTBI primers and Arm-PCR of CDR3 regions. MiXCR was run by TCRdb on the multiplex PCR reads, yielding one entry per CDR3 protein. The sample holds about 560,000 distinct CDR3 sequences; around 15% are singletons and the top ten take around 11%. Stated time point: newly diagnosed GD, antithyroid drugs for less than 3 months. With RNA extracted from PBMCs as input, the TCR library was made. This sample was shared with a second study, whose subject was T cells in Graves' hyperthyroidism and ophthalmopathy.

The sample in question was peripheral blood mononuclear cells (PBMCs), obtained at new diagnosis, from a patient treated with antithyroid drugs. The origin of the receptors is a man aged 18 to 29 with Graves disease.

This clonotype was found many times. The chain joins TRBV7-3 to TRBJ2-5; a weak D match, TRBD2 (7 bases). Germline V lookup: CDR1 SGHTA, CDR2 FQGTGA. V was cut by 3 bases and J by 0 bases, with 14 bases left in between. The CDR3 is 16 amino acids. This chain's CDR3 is CASSLGLGGHQETQYF. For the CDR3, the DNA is TGTGCCAGCAGCTTGGGCTTGGGGGGGCACCAAGAGACCCAGTACTTC. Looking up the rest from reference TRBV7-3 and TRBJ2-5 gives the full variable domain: GAGVSQTPSNKVTEKGKYVELRCDPISGHTALYWYRQSLGQGPEFLIYFQGTGAADDSGLPNDRFFAVRPEGSVSTLKIQRTERGDSAVYLCASSLGLGGHQETQYFGPGTRLLVL.

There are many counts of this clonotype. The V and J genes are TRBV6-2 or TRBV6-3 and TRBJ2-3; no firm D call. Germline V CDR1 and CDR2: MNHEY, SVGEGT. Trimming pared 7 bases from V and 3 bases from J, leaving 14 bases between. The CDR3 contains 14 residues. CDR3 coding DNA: TGTGCCAGCACCGGCAAGAGAATTACAGATACGCAGTATTTT. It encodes CASTGKRITDTQYF.

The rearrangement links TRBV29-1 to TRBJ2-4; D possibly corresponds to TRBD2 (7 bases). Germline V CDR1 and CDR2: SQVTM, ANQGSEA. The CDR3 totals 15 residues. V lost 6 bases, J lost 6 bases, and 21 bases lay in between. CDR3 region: CSVGGLVRGPNIQYF. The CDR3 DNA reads TGCAGCGTCGGGGGGCTGGTGCGGGGGCCAAACATTCAGTACTTC.

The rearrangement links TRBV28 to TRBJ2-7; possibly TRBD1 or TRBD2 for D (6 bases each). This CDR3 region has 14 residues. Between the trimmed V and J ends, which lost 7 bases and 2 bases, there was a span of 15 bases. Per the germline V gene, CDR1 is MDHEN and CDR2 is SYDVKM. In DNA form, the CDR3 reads TGTGCCAGCAAGATTAGGGGGGTAACCTACGAGCAGTACTTC. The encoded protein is CASKIRGVTYEQYF.

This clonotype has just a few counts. Here the CDR3 DNA reads TGCGCCACCTCGACAGGGGGCTCCGAGCAGTACTTC. Its translation is CATSTGGSEQYF. The chain recombines TRBV5-1 with TRBJ2-7; 10 positions match TRBD1. Per the germline V gene, CDR1 is SGHRS and CDR2 is YFSETQ. V was clipped by 9 bases and J by 6 bases; unmatched bases: 6. The CDR3 runs to 12 residues.

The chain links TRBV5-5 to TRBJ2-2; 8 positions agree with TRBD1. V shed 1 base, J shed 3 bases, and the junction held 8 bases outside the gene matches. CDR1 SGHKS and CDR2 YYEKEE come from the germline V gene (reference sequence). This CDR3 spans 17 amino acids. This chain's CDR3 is CASSLSTGGRYTGELFF. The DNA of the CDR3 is TGTGCCAGCAGCTTGAGCACAGGGGGAAGGTACACCGGGGAGCTGTTTTTT. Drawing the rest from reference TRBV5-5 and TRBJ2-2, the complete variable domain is DAGVTQSPTHLIKTRGQQVTLRCSPISGHKSVSWYQQVLGQGPQFIFQYYEKEERGRGNFPDRFSARQFPNYSSELNVNALLLGDSALYLCASSLSTGGRYTGELFFGEGSRLTVL.

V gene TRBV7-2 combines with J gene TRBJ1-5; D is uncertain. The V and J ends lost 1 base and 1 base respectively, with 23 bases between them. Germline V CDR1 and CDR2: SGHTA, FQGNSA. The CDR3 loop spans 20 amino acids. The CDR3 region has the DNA TGTGCCAGCAGCTTAGTCAGTAGGGCCAAAGGTACAAGGAGCAATCAGCCCCAGCATTTT. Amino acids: CASSLVSRAKGTRSNQPQHF.

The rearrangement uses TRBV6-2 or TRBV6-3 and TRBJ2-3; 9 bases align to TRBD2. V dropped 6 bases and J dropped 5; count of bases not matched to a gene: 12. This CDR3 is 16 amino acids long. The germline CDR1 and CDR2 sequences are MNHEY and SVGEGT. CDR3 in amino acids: CASRVRASGIQDTQYF. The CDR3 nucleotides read TGTGCCAGCAGGGTCCGGGCTAGCGGGATCCAAGATACGCAGTATTTT.

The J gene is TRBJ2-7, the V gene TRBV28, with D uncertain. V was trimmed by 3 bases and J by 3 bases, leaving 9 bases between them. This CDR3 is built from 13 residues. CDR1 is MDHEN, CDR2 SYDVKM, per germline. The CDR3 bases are TGTGCCAGCAGTTTGGTGGACGTCTACGAGCAGTACTTC. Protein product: CASSLVDVYEQYF. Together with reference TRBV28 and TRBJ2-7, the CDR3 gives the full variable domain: DVKVTQSSRYLVKRTGEKVFLECVQDMDHENMFWYRQDPGLGLRLIYFSYDVKMKEKGDIPEGYSVSREKKERFSLILESASTNQTSMYLCASSLVDVYEQYFGPGTRLTVT.

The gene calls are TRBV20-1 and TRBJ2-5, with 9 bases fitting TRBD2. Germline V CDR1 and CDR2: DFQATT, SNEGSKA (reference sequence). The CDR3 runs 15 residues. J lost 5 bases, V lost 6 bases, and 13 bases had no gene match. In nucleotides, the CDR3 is TGCAGTGCCGAGGTGGCGGGAGGGCCCGGGGAGACCCAGTACTTC. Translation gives CSAEVAGGPGETQYF.

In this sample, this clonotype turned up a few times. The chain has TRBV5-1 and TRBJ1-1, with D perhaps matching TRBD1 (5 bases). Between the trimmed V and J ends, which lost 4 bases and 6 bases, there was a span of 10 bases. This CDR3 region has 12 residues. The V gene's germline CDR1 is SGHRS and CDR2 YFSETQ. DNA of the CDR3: TGCGCCAGCAGCCCTGGACACTCTGAAGCTTTCTTT. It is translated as CASSPGHSEAFF.

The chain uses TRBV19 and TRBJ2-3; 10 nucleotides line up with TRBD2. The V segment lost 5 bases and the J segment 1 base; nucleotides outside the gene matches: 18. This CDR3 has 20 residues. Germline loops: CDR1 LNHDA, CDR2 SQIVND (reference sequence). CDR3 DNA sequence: TGTGCCAGTAGTCTTAGACTAGCGGGCAGGGCCGCGTCTGGCACAGATACGCAGTATTTT. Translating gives CASSLRLAGRAASGTDTQYF.

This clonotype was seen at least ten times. The CDR3 here is CAGKSSGTGNSPLHF. The CDR3 DNA sequence: TGTGCCGGCAAATCATCCGGGACAGGGAATTCACCCCTCCACTTT. J is TRBJ1-6 and V is TRBV2; 9 positions agree with TRBD1. J gave up 7 bases and V 11 bases, and 12 bases lay outside the gene matches. The CDR3 has 15 amino acids. Germline V gene sequence: CDR1 SNHLY, CDR2 FYNNEI.

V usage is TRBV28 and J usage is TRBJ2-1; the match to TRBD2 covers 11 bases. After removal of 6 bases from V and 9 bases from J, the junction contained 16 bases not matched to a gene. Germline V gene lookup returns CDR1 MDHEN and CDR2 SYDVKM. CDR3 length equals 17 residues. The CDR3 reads CASRFLWASGRSREQFF. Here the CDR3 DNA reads TGTGCCAGCAGATTCTTGTGGGCTAGCGGGAGGTCGCGTGAGCAGTTCTTC.

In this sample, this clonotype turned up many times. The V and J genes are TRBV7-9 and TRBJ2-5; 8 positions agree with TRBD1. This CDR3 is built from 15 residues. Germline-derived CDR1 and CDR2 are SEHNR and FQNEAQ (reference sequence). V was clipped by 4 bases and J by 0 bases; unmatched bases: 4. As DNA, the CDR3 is TGTGCCAGCAGCTCCGGACAGGGAAACCAAGAGACCCAGTACTTC. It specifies CASSSGQGNQETQYF.

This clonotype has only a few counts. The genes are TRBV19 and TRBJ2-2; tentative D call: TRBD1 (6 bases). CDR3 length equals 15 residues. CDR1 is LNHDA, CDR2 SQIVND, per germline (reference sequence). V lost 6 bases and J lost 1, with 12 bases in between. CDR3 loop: CASSETTGNTGELFF. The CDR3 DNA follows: TGTGCCAGTAGCGAAACGACAGGGAACACCGGGGAGCTGTTTTTT.

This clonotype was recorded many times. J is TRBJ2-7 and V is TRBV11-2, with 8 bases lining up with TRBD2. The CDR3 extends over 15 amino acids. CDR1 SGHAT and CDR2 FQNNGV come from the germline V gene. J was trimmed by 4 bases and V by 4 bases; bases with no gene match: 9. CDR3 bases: TGTGCCAGCAGCTCACAGTCCGGGACTAGGTACGAGCAGTACTTC. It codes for CASSSQSGTRYEQYF.

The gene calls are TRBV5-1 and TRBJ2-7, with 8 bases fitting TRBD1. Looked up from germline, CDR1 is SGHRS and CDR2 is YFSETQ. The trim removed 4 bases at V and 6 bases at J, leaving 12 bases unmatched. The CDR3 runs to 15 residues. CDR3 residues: CASSQTGTGTFEQYF. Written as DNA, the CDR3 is TGCGCCAGCAGCCAAACCGGGACAGGTACGTTCGAGCAGTACTTC.

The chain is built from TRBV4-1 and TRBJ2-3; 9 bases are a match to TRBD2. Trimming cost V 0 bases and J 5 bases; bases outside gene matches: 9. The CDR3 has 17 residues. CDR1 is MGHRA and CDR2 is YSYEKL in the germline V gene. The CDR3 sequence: CASSQDQAGGRVDTQYF. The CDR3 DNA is TGCGCCAGCAGCCAAGATCAAGCGGGAGGCCGGGTAGATACGCAGTATTTT.

The CDR3 bases are TGTGCCGCCACCCCCGGGGGGTTATATGGCTACACCTTC. Translated: CAATPGGLYGYTF. The V and J genes are TRBV9 and TRBJ1-2, with D possibly matching TRBD1 (5 bases). Germline lookup yields CDR1 SGDLS and CDR2 YYNGEE. The CDR3 is 13 amino acids. V shed 10 bases and J shed 5 bases, with 18 bases lying between them. Full variable domain (outside the CDR3, taken from reference TRBV9 and TRBJ1-2): DSGVTQTPKHLITATGQRVTLRCSPRSGDLSVYWYQQSLDQGLQFLIQYYNGEERAKGNILERFSAQQFPDLHSELNLSSLELGDSALYFCAATPGGLYGYTFGSGTRLTVV.

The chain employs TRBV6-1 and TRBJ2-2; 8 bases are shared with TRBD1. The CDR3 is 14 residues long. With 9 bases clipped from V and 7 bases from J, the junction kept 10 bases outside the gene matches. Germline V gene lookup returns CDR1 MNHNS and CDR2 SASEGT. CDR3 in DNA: TGTGCCAGTTTCGTCCAGGGGACAGGCGGGGAGCTGTTTTTT. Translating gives CASFVQGTGGELFF.

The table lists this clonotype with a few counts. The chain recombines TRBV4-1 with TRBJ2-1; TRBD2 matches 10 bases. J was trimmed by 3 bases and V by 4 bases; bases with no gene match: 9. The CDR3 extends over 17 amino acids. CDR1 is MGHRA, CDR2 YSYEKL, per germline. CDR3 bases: TGCGCCAGCAGCCGCAACCTAGCGGGAGTTGTCTACAATGAGCAGTTCTTC. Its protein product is CASSRNLAGVVYNEQFF.

The CDR3 DNA reads TGTGCCAGCAGTTCTGGACGGTCTCTCCCGCTCGAGCAGTACTTC. This codes for CASSSGRSLPLEQYF. The chain uses TRBV6-5 and TRBJ2-7, with unresolved D. Per the germline V gene, CDR1 is MNHEY and CDR2 is SVGAGI. Trimming took 4 bases from V and 6 from J, leaving 19 bases between them. This CDR3 has 15 residues.

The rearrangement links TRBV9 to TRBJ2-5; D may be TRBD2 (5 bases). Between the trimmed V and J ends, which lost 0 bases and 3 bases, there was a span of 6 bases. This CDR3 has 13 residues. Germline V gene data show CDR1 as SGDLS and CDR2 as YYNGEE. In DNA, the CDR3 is TGTGCCAGCAGCGTAGGAGCGGAAGAGACCCAGTACTTC. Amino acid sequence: CASSVGAEETQYF.